Each of the 16 T cell receptor beta chains below was sequenced from the same sample in a study of human T cells and chemical hapten exposure. TCRdb re-analysed the RACE reads in MiXCR, keeping a single row per CDR3 protein. The table has about 380,000 distinct CDR3 sequences, approximately 5.1% seen once; the top ten hold around 2.6%. Time point: pre-sensitization, week 0. Noted treatment: therapeutic diphenylcyclopropenone sensitization with weekly scalp DPC. The sample here was whole blood, taken in connection with sensitization to the hapten diphenylcyclopropenone (DPC). The receptors stem from a woman aged 45-60 years with alopecia areata. Some clones in this sample may be carry-over from other donors' samples.

This clonotype was picked up many times. The genes are TRBV6-2 or TRBV6-3 and TRBJ1-5; a possible D gene is TRBD1 (5 bases). The CDR3 runs 15 residues. Germline CDR1 and CDR2: MNHEY and SVGEGT. Trimming removed 2 bases at V and 4 bases at J, with 12 bases between. The CDR3 DNA reads TGTGCCAGCAGTTACGAGGGGAGGGGAAATCAGCCCCAGCATTTT. Protein sequence: CASSYEGRGNQPQHF.

This clonotype was found many times. The chain uses TRBV2 and TRBJ2-6; a weak D match, TRBD2 (5 bases). Germline CDR1 is SNHLY and CDR2 is FYNNEI. The CDR3 extends over 15 amino acids. Trimming took 0 bases from V and 2 from J, leaving 5 bases between them. The CDR3 region is CASSEAGAGANVLTF. DNA of the CDR3: TGTGCCAGCAGTGAAGCGGGAGCTGGGGCCAACGTCCTGACTTTC.

The chain employs TRBV9 and TRBJ2-2, with a tentative D call TRBD2 (6 bases). CDR3 length: 16 residues. From germline, CDR1 is SGDLS and CDR2 YYNGEE. V lost 0 bases to trimming and J lost 0 bases, with 9 bases between them. CDR3 sequence: CASSVVAGSNTGELFF. CDR3 in DNA: TGTGCCAGCAGCGTAGTGGCGGGGTCGAACACCGGGGAGCTGTTTTTT. Drawing the rest from reference TRBV9 and TRBJ2-2, the complete variable domain is DSGVTQTPKHLITATGQRVTLRCSPRSGDLSVYWYQQSLDQGLQFLIQYYNGEERAKGNILERFSAQQFPDLHSELNLSSLELGDSALYFCASSVVAGSNTGELFFGEGSRLTVL.

This clonotype was seen repeatedly, ten times or more. This chain joins TRBV10-3 and TRBJ1-1, with a tentative D call TRBD1 (5 bases). CDR1 ENHRY and CDR2 SYGVKD come from the germline V gene. The V gene lost 5 bases and the J gene lost 0 bases, with 10 bases spanning the gap. This CDR3 has 14 residues. The CDR3 coding sequence is TGTGCCATCAGTCGGGGCCCCATGAACACTGAAGCTTTCTTT. It specifies CAISRGPMNTEAFF.

This clonotype was picked up a small number of times. The rearrangement uses TRBV20-1 and TRBJ1-5; D is possibly TRBD1 (5 bases). CDR3 length equals 14 residues. The germline V gene encodes CDR1 DFQATT and CDR2 SNEGSKA (reference sequence). Trimming took 5 bases from V and 2 from J, leaving 13 bases between them. CDR3 nucleotides: TGCAGTGCTTACGGGACGGGTGGCAATCAGCCCCAGCATTTT. This sequence encodes CSAYGTGGNQPQHF.

In this sample, this clonotype turned up many times. The V call is TRBV6-1, the J call TRBJ1-1; 7 nucleotides agree with TRBD1. This CDR3 spans 14 amino acids. Trimming removed 0 bases from V and 7 bases from J; junction bases left unmatched: 5. The V gene's germline CDR1 is MNHNS and CDR2 SASEGT. The CDR3 is CASSEAGRDSEAFF. The CDR3 DNA follows: TGTGCCAGCAGTGAAGCGGGTAGGGACAGTGAAGCTTTCTTT.

Only a few counts were recorded for this clonotype. Here the CDR3 reads CASRDSVTEAFF. The CDR3 coding sequence is TGTGCCAGCAGGGATTCGGTCACTGAAGCTTTCTTT. The chain recombines TRBV6-2 or TRBV6-3 with TRBJ1-1; unclear D gene. The CDR3 length is 12 residues. V was shortened by 6 bases and J by 4 bases, with 9 bases between the two germline ends. Germline lookup yields CDR1 MNHEY and CDR2 SVGEGT.

This clonotype was recorded at least ten times. The chain employs TRBV29-1 and TRBJ2-1, with 10 positions matching TRBD2. Per germline, CDR1 SQVTM and CDR2 ANQGSEA. With 1 base clipped from V and 7 bases from J, the junction kept 4 bases outside the gene matches. The CDR3 loop spans 14 amino acids. CDR3 nucleotide sequence: TGCAGCGTTGAAGGGCTAGCGGGAGCGAATGAGCAGTTCTTC. This translates into CSVEGLAGANEQFF.

This clonotype was found many times. This sequence joins TRBV28 and TRBJ2-5; 9 positions match TRBD1. The CDR3 extends over 14 amino acids. Trimming cost V 5 bases and J 4 bases; bases outside gene matches: 5. Per the germline V gene, CDR1 is MDHEN and CDR2 is SYDVKM. The CDR3 DNA is TGTGCCAGCAGTAGAGGACAGGGGCGAGAGACCCAGTACTTC. The encoded protein is CASSRGQGRETQYF.

This clonotype was counted ten times or more. The chain couples TRBV4-3 to TRBJ2-2, with a possible D match to TRBD1 (5 bases). CDR1 and CDR2 (germline): LGHNA, YSLEER. The length of the CDR3 is 16 residues. Trimming took off 0 bases at V and 2 bases at J, with 10 bases between the two ends. The CDR3, as DNA: TGCGCCAGCAGCCAAGATCCCCAGGGCAACACCGGGGAGCTGTTTTTT. This codes for CASSQDPQGNTGELFF.

The chain joins TRBV6-5 to TRBJ1-1, with D maybe TRBD1 (6 bases). The CDR3 is 15 amino acids. The V and J ends lost 6 bases and 1 base respectively, with 15 bases between them. Germline values: CDR1 MNHEY, CDR2 SVGAGI. CDR3 sequence (DNA): TGTGCCAGCAGCTCCGGGGGGCGTCGGAACACTGAAGCTTTCTTT. Its translation: CASSSGGRRNTEAFF.

In this sample, this clonotype turned up a few times. The chain uses TRBV4-2 and TRBJ1-1; D is undetermined. CDR3 size: 14 residues. Looked up from germline, CDR1 is LGHNA and CDR2 is YNFKEQ. The V end was cut by 4 bases, the J end by 1 base, with 10 bases between. CDR3 in DNA: TGTGCCAGCAGCCCCTCAGTCGAGAACACTGAAGCTTTCTTT. It encodes CASSPSVENTEAFF.

This clonotype was seen ten or more times. Sequence at one end of the junction differs from germline and may be a read error. The chain employs TRBV5-1 and TRBJ2-3, with 8 bases lining up with TRBD1. Per germline, CDR1 SGHRS and CDR2 YFSETQ. CDR3 length equals 15 residues. The CDR3 loop is CASSFPGQGTDTQYF. CDR3 DNA: TGTGCCAGCAGCTTTCCGGGACAGGGCACAGATACGCAGTATTTT.

The V gene is TRBV2, the J gene TRBJ2-4, with TRBD2 matching over 10 bases. V lost 6 bases to trimming and J lost 1 base; unmatched junction nucleotides: 3. This CDR3 has 15 residues. Germline V gene lookup returns CDR1 SNHLY and CDR2 FYNNEI. The CDR3 is CASSYSGGAKNIQYF. The DNA for the CDR3 is TGTGCCAGCAGCTATAGCGGGGGGGCCAAAAACATTCAGTACTTC.

This clonotype was recorded at least ten times. The V call is TRBV7-2, the J call TRBJ1-4; D is possibly TRBD1 (6 bases). V was pared by 3 bases and J by 0 bases, with 11 bases between. The CDR3 loop spans 16 amino acids. The V gene's germline CDR1 is SGHTA and CDR2 FQGNSA. Written as DNA, the CDR3 is TGTGCCAGCAGCTTGGTAGGACAGACAACTAATGAAAAACTGTTTTTT. Protein: CASSLVGQTTNEKLFF. Full variable domain (missing parts from reference TRBV7-2 and TRBJ1-4): GAGVSQSPSNKVTEKGKDVELRCDPISGHTALYWYRQSLGQGLEFLIYFQGNSAPDKSGLPSDRFSAERTGGSVSTLTIQRTQQEDSAVYLCASSLVGQTTNEKLFFGSGTQLSVL.

In this sample, this clonotype turned up a few times. This chain connects TRBV27 to TRBJ1-6; tentative D call: TRBD1 (5 bases). The CDR3 extends over 18 amino acids. Germline values: CDR1 MNHEY, CDR2 SMNVEV (reference sequence). Trimming shortened V by 5 bases and J by 0 bases, and 17 bases separated the two germline ends. The CDR3 bases are TGTGCCAGCAGTCCCAAGGGGCCCAGGAGCTCCTATAATTCACCCCTCCACTTT. Translation: CASSPKGPRSSYNSPLHF.